What follows describes a single TCR beta chain. Its antigen target is currently unknown. No per-base quality is available; no much larger clone lies one base away. The data are from a study of T-cell memory formation after mild COVID-19 (dated by TCRdb to about 2021). In the study overall: TCR sequence clusters from the two donors were found to be largely donor specific. Two young, previously healthy adult volunteers made up the cohort, one male and one female. In a couple of donors, T-cell clones that expanded and contracted after mild COVID-19 were tracked by sequencing TCRalpha and TCRbeta repertoires over time.

Study-wide findings and limitations: The detection of some responding clones in pre-infection memory suggests that pre-existing cross-reactive memory T cells joined the SARS-CoV-2 response. Whether the second-wave clones peaking on day 37 were SARS-CoV-2 specific was not confirmed. Clones contracting from day 15 to 85 had balanced CD4/CD8 phenotypes, while a second wave expanding from day 15 to 37 was biased towards CD4+. Only two mild cases were covered by the study, and larger cohorts that include severe cases with pre-infection samples were considered necessary. Contracting CD4+ clones were located mainly in the CM and EM memory subsets, whereas CD8+ clones were found to be enriched in EMRA.

Counted from cysteine to phenylalanine, this CDR3 has 12 amino acids. Only CDR3 DNA is held: 36 bases, read in frame from base 1. For CDR1 and CDR2, the germline V gene (reference sequence) lists LNHDA and SQIVND. V gives up 4 bases and J gives up 5 bases, and the segment between their germline ends measures 8 bases. PBMCs were isolated by Ficoll-Paque density gradient centrifugation. Sequencing used an Illumina NovaSeq 6000. TCRalpha and TCRbeta cDNA libraries were constructed by 5'RACE with constant-segment primers, with sample barcodes and unique molecular identifiers being introduced. RNA was extracted from every sample with Trizol reagent. Amplification of the libraries took two PCR steps, and the second step added a second sample barcode plus Illumina TruSeq adapters. Sequencing of libraries was performed on an Illumina NovaSeq with 2 x 150 bp paired-end reads. The published analysis was carried out like this. The reads were demultiplexed and collapsed into UMI-guided consensus sequences using migec v1.2.7. Using mixcr v2.1.11, the UMI consensuses were aligned to TRA and TRB V and J templates and assembled into clonotypes. A clonotype was counted as expanded or contracted only when both edgeR and NoisET called the clonotype significant, with the noise models trained on biological replicates. For edgeR calls, the cutoffs were a false discovery rate-adjusted p below 0.01 and a log2 fold-change threshold of 1. As an exploratory analysis of dynamics, PCA with hierarchical clustering was applied to max-normalized trajectories of the 1000 most abundant clonotypes. The CD4 or CD8 phenotype of responding clones was assigned using the separately sequenced CD4+ and CD8+ repertoires. TCRdb reworked the public reads: Q25 trimming with fastp, MiXCR clone assembly, productive beta chains retained. Each entry is one CDR3 protein sequence, shown with its most common DNA and genes. The V and J calls and clone size come from TCRdb's table, not from the authors' own analysis. For this sample the table gives 500,000 to 550,000 distinct CDR3 sequences, of which 20% were detected only once. Together, the top ten hold roughly an eighth of the sample.

This clonotype originated in an adult woman who had mild COVID-19 (a few samples of this study predate the infection). The sample titles of this study are shuffled in the database, so cell type and time point are left out; the donor was told from shared clones. The chain couples TRBV19 to TRBJ1-2, with no reliable assignment of the D segment. Sequenced: PBMCs or a T cell subset sorted from them (not recorded which). The nucleotides read TGTGCCAGTAGTACTGCTGCTTATGGCTACACCTTC. This codes for CASSTAAYGYTF.